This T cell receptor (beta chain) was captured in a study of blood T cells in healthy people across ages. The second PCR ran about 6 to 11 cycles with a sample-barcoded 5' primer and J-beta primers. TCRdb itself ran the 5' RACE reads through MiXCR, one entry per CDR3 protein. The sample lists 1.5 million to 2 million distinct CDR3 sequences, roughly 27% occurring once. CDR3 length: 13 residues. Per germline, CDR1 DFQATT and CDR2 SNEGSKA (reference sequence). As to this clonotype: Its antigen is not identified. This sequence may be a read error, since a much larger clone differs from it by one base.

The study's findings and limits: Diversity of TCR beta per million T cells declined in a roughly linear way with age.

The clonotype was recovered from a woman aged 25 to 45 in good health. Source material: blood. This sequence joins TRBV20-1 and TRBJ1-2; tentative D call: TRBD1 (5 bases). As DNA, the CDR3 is TGCAGAGCTCACAGGACCAGTGACTATGGCTACACCTTC. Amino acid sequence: CRAHRTSDYGYTF.